The T cell receptor (beta chain) under discussion was sequenced for a study of spatial heterogeneity in lung cancer. Study details: On average, each unique TCR and UMI combination appeared more than ten times in raw reads. Study-wide points: The study found ubiquitous expanded tumor TCRs in blood more at resection than follow-up.

Time point meaning: sample taken at primary tumor resection. Researchers sequenced whole RNA taken from tumor, nontumor lung or frozen PBMC without sorting. There were 75 or so donors, all of them untreated patients with early-stage non-small cell lung cancer. Note on this clonotype: What it binds is unknown.

The germline V and J ends were trimmed by 1 base and 5 bases, with 10 bases remaining between them. The germline gives CDR1 SEHNR, CDR2 FQNEAQ (reference sequence). The CDR3 is 14 residues long. TCRdb called the 5' RACE reads again in MiXCR, with one record for every CDR3 protein. The sample lists some 47,000 distinct CDR3 sequences, more than 6.5% occurring once. This TCR derives from a female donor with early-stage non-small cell lung cancer. The sequencing used PBMCs, collected at surgery. The chain recombines TRBV7-9 with TRBJ2-3, with D maybe TRBD1 (5 bases). The CDR3 DNA follows: TGTGCCAGCAGCTTAGAGTCAGGGATAGATACGCAGTATTTT. Translation gives CASSLESGIDTQYF.